These 9 T cell receptor beta chains originate from one sample sequenced in a study of cytomegalovirus exposure and HLA in healthy donors. The PCR made use of 60 Vbeta and 13 Jbeta primers. The table came from immunoSEQ multiplex PCR; TCRdb's copy has only in-frame clones and leaves some out. The repertoire includes 85,000 to 130,000 clones, 10% of them detected once, and under 6.5% sits in the top ten. Sample: PBMCs. Receptor source: a man between 35 and 55 years old in good health and CMV-seropositive.

The CDR3 here is CAWSDRGVIQYF. CDR3 bases: TGTGCCTGGTCCGACAGGGGCGTTATCCAGTACTTC. The chain combines TRBV30 with TRBJ2-7, with 8 bases lining up with TRBD1. CDR3 length: 12 amino acids. Germline assignment: CDR1 GTSNPN and CDR2 SVGIG (reference sequence). The trim removed 5 bases at V and 10 bases at J, leaving 10 bases unmatched.

This clone has just a few counts. This chain links TRBV5-4 with TRBJ2-1, with no clear D. Germline-derived CDR1 and CDR2 are SGHNT and YYREEE (reference sequence). The CDR3 consists of 14 residues. V shed 1 base and J shed 7 bases, with 12 bases lying between them. CDR3 amino acids: CASSLRVSTNEQFF. The DNA of the CDR3 is TGTGCCAGCAGCTTGCGGGTCTCCACAAATGAGCAGTTCTTC. The whole variable domain, filled in from reference TRBV5-4 and TRBJ2-1, reads ETGVTQSPTHLIKTRGQQVTLRCSSQSGHNTVSWYQQALGQGPQFIFQYYREEENGRGNFPPRFSGLQFPNYSSELNVNALELDDSALYLCASSLRVSTNEQFFGPGTRLTVL.

This clone was counted between two and nine times. The chain joins TRBV7-3 to TRBJ1-3; tentative D call: TRBD1 (5 bases). The germline gives CDR1 SGHTA, CDR2 FQGTGA. Trimming took off 6 bases at V and 3 bases at J, with 9 bases between the two ends. The CDR3 spans 13 residues. CDR3 protein: CASSSGYGNTIYF. The CDR3 nucleotides read TGTGCCAGCAGTTCAGGGTATGGAAACACCATATATTTT.

J is TRBJ2-5 and V is TRBV14, with TRBD2 matching 10 bases. CDR3 length: 14 amino acids. CDR1 and CDR2 from the germline V gene are SGHDN and FVKESK. With V trimmed by 9 bases and J by 5 bases, 9 bases remained unmatched. The CDR3 region is CARPGTSASETQYF. Here the CDR3 DNA reads TGTGCCAGACCCGGGACTAGCGCCTCGGAGACCCAGTACTTC. The full variable domain, its missing parts supplied by reference TRBV14 and TRBJ2-5, is EAGVTQFPSHSVIEKGQTVTLRCDPISGHDNLYWYRRVMGKEIKFLLHFVKESKQDESGMPNNRFLAERTGGTYSTLKVQPAELEDSGVYFCARPGTSASETQYFGPGTRLLVL.

The rearrangement links TRBV6-1 to TRBJ2-3; 8 bases fit TRBD1. CDR3 length equals 15 residues. The V gene end was trimmed by 1 base and the J gene end by 2 bases; junction bases not matched to a gene: 2. Germline-derived CDR1 and CDR2 are MNHNS and SASEGT. The CDR3 loop is CASSEGTGHTDTQYF. DNA of the CDR3: TGTGCCAGCAGTGAAGGGACAGGGCACACAGATACGCAGTATTTT.

The J gene is TRBJ2-6, the V gene TRBV27, with TRBD1 as a possible D gene (5 bases). This CDR3 has 17 residues. With 5 bases removed from V and 0 bases from J, the gap between germline ends came to 14 bases. Germline V gene lookup returns CDR1 MNHEY and CDR2 SMNVEV (reference sequence). CDR3 DNA sequence: TGTGCCAGCAGTCCGACAGCTGTAATCTCTGGGGCCAACGTCCTGACTTTC. Its protein is CASSPTAVISGANVLTF.

Worth noting for this clone: One end of the junction fails to match germline, which may point to a read error. The chain combines TRBV5-6 with TRBJ2-3, with D perhaps matching TRBD2 (7 bases). This CDR3 is 18 amino acids long. Looked up from germline, CDR1 is SGHDT and CDR2 is YYEEEE. This CDR3 reads CASSLAGIGGSRTDKQYF. The CDR3 region has the DNA TGTGCCAGCAGCTTGGCGGGGATTGGCGGGAGTCGGACAGATAAGCAGTATTTT. The entire variable domain, with the rest obtained from reference TRBV5-6 and TRBJ2-3, is as follows: DAGVTQSPTHLIKTRGQQVTLRCSPKSGHDTVSWYQQALGQGPQFIFQYYEEEERQRGNFPDRFSGHQFPNYSSELNVNALLLGDSALYLCASSLAGIGGSRTDKQYFGPGTRLTVL.

CDR3 DNA: TGTGCCAGCAGTTCAATGCGCGGACAGGGGATTGACTATGGCTACACCTTC. It is translated as CASSSMRGQGIDYGYTF. V usage is TRBV25-1 and J usage is TRBJ1-2, with TRBD1 matching 9 bases. The CDR3 consists of 17 residues. Looked up from germline, CDR1 is MGHDK and CDR2 is SYGVNS. The V and J ends lost 5 bases and 3 bases, in that order; junction bases with no gene match: 13.

This clone was observed a handful of times. This chain links TRBV4-3 with TRBJ2-1; 10 nucleotides align to TRBD2. The CDR3 is 17 residues long. From germline, CDR1 is LGHNA and CDR2 YSLEER. J was trimmed by 5 bases and V by 4 bases; bases with no gene match: 11. DNA for the CDR3: TGCGCCAGCAGCCCCTCTTCCCTAGCGGGAGTTGACAATGAGCAGTTCTTC. It codes for CASSPSSLAGVDNEQFF.